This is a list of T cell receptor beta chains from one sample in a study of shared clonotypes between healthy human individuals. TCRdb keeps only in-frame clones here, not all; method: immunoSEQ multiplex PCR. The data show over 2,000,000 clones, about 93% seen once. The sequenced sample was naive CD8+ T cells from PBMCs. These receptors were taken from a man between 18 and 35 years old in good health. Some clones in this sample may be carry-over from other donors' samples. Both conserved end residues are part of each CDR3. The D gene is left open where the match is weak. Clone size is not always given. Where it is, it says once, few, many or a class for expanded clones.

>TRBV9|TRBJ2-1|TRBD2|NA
CASSGLAGRDEQFF
TGTGCCAGCAGCGGACTAGCGGGAAGGGATGAGCAGTTCTTC
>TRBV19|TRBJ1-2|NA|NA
CASSGTGKSNYGYTF
TGTGCCAGTAGTGGTACAGGAAAATCTAACTATGGCTACACCTTC
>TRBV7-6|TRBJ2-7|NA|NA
CASSLGEGGEQYF
TGTGCCAGCAGCCTGGGCGAAGGTGGCGAGCAGTACTTC
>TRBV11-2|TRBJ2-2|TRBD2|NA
CASRGSIAGRNTGELFF
TGTGCCAGCAGAGGCTCCATAGCGGGACGGAACACCGGGGAGCTGTTTTTT
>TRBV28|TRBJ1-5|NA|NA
CASSLPYSNQPQHF
TGTGCCAGCAGTTTACCTTATAGCAATCAGCCCCAGCATTTT
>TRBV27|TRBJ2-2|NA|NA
CASSFPAPGELFF
TGTGCCAGCAGTTTCCCTGCACCTGGGGAGCTGTTTTTT
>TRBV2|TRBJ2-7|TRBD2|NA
CASFYQTIFSGRNHEQYF
TGTGCCAGCTTTTATCAAACCATCTTTAGCGGGAGGAACCACGAGCAGTACTTC
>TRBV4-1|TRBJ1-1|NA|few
CASSPGRSTEAFF
TGCGCCAGCAGCCCCGGTAGGAGCACTGAAGCTTTCTTT
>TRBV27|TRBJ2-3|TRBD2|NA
CASSGLAGVADTQYF
TGTGCCAGTTCCGGACTAGCGGGAGTCGCGGATACGCAGTATTTT
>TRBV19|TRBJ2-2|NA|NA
CASSIGPGELFF
TGTGCCAGTAGTATTGGTCCCGGGGAGCTGTTTTTT
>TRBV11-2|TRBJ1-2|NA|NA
CASSLETDPSGYTF
TGTGCCAGCAGCTTAGAGACCGACCCTTCCGGCTACACCTTC
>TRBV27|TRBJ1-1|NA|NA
CASSLEGMVTEAFF
TGTGCCAGCAGTTTAGAGGGGATGGTCACTGAAGCTTTCTTT
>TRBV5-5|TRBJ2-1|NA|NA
CASSLTAYNEQFF
TGTGCCAGCAGCTTAACCGCTTACAATGAGCAGTTCTTC
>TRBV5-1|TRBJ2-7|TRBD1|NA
CASSPLSGTASYEQYF
TGCGCCAGCAGCCCACTATCCGGGACAGCAAGCTACGAGCAGTACTTC
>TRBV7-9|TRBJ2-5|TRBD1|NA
CASSLAPGQGVGTQYF
TGTGCCAGCAGCTTAGCGCCGGGACAGGGGGTGGGGACCCAGTACTTC
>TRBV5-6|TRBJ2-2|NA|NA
CASSYGTQGGLNTGELFF
TGTGCCAGCAGCTATGGGACACAGGGCGGTCTAAACACCGGGGAGCTGTTTTTT
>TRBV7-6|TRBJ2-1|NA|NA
CASSPGWGPRYNEQFF
TGTGCCAGCAGCCCCGGCTGGGGACCGAGATACAATGAGCAGTTCTTC
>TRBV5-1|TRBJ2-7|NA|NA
CASSLTSWGEQYF
TGCGCCAGCAGCTTGACCTCATGGGGAGAGCAGTACTTC
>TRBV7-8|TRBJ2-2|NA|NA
CASRSSGKGELFF
TGTGCCAGCAGATCGTCGGGTAAAGGGGAGCTGTTTTTT
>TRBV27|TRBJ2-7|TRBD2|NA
CASSLLASGSNEQYF
TGTGCCAGCAGTTTATTGGCAAGCGGGAGTAACGAGCAGTACTTC
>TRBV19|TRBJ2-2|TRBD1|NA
CASSFDRGLTGELFF
TGTGCCAGTAGTTTCGACAGGGGCTTGACCGGGGAGCTGTTTTTT
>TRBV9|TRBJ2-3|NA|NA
CASSAGPGDTQYF
TGTGCCAGCAGCGCCGGGCCAGGGGATACGCAGTATTTT
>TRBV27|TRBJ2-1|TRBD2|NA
CASSLLAGVNEQFF
TGTGCCAGCAGTCTACTAGCGGGAGTCAATGAGCAGTTCTTC
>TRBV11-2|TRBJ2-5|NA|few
CASSLGQETQYF
TGTGCCAGCAGCTTGGGACAAGAGACCCAGTACTTC
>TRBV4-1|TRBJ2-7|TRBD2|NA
CASSHGLAGEVSEQYF
TGCGCCAGCAGCCACGGGCTAGCGGGAGAAGTTAGCGAGCAGTACTTC
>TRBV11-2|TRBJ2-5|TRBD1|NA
CASRDRGPGTQYF
TGTGCCAGCAGGGACAGGGGGCCGGGGACCCAGTACTTC
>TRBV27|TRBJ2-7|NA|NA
CASSLRDGASYEQYF
TGTGCCAGCAGCCTAAGGGACGGCGCATCCTACGAGCAGTACTTC
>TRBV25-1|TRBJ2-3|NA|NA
CASSAREEGYYTDTQYF
TGTGCCAGCAGTGCCCGAGAGGAAGGGTATTATACAGATACGCAGTATTTT
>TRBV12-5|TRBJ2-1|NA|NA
CASGLAVGYNEQFF
TGTGCTAGTGGTTTGGCGGTGGGATACAATGAGCAGTTCTTC
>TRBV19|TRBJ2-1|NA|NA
CASSIQGRVYNEQFF
TGTGCCAGTAGTATTCAGGGCCGCGTTTACAATGAGCAGTTCTTC
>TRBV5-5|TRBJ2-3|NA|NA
CASSLKPDTQYF
TGTGCCAGCAGCTTGAAGCCCGATACGCAGTATTTT
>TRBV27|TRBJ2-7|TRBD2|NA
CASSLSAGLAYEQYF
TGTGCCAGCAGTTTATCAGCGGGGCTCGCCTACGAGCAGTACTTC
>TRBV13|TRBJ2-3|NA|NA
CASSPPSTDTQYF
TGTGCCAGCAGCCCCCCGAGTACAGATACGCAGTATTTT